These T cell receptor beta chains were read from a single sample in a study of blood T cells in healthy people across ages. MiXCR, applied by TCRdb to the 5' RACE reads, yields one record per CDR3 protein. Among 1.5 million to 1.9 million distinct CDR3 sequences listed, approximately 43% were seen once. The specimen sequenced was blood. These receptors originate from a young woman in good health. The CDR3 runs from the conserved cysteine through the conserved F or W. The D gene is left open where the match is weak. For some rows the clone size is stated as once, few or many, or as a class when expanded; others skip it.

V	D	J	size	CDR3	DNA
TRBV6-5	TRBD1	TRBJ2-7	.	CASSPGQERTYNEQYF	TGTGCCAGCAGTCCCGGACAGGAAAGAACCTACAATGAGCAGTACTTC
TRBV20-1	.	TRBJ2-7	.	CSASGGSIIFPYEQYF	TGCAGTGCTAGTGGCGGGTCGATAATATTCCCCTACGAGCAGTACTTC
TRBV12-3/TRBV12-4	.	TRBJ2-1	.	CASSFQGPEDEQFF	TGTGCCAGCAGTTTCCAGGGACCGGAGGATGAGCAGTTCTTC
TRBV3-1	.	TRBJ2-3	.	CASSQEDTSTDTQYF	TGTGCCAGCAGCCAAGAGGACACGAGCACAGATACGCAGTATTTT
TRBV20-1	TRBD1	TRBJ2-5	few	CSARDLRQGKTQYF	TGCAGTGCTAGAGATCTCCGACAGGGAAAGACCCAGTACTTC
TRBV6-1	.	TRBJ2-7	.	CASSEEWDIDEQYF	TGTGCCAGCAGTGAAGAGTGGGATATCGACGAGCAGTACTTC
TRBV29-1	.	TRBJ2-7	.	CSAGTHEQYF	TGCAGCGCAGGGACCCACGAGCAGTACTTC
TRBV30	.	TRBJ2-6	few	CAWSGQVANVLTF	TGTGCCTGGAGTGGGCAGGTGGCCAACGTCCTGACTTTC
TRBV3-1	.	TRBJ2-2	few	CASSLQGYTGELFF	TGTGCCAGCAGCCTACAGGGTTACACCGGGGAGCTGTTTTTT
TRBV20-1	.	TRBJ2-3	few	CSARVPLDGSGTDTQYF	TGCAGTGCTAGAGTACCTCTGGACGGGAGCGGCACAGATACGCAGTATTTT
TRBV20-1	.	TRBJ2-5	few	CSAFESQETQYF	TGTAGTGCATTTGAGTCTCAAGAGACCCAGTACTTC
TRBV5-1	TRBD1	TRBJ2-5	few	CASSTTGTGGEEQYF	TGCGCCAGCAGCACCACCGGGACAGGGGGTGAGGAGCAGTACTTC
TRBV11-2	.	TRBJ2-1	.	CASSSPGHLSSYNEQFF	TGTGCCAGCAGCTCACCAGGGCACTTAAGCTCCTACAATGAGCAGTTCTTC
TRBV7-6	.	TRBJ2-5	.	CASSYIPGLQETQYF	TGTGCCAGCAGCTACATTCCGGGGCTCCAAGAGACCCAGTACTTC
TRBV27	.	TRBJ2-7	.	CASSLSMDTTPYEQYF	TGTGCCAGCAGTTTATCGATGGACACGACACCCTACGAGCAGTACTTC
TRBV25-1	.	TRBJ2-1	.	CATRQAYNEQFF	TGTGCCACCCGACAGGCCTACAATGAGCAGTTCTTC
TRBV20-1	.	TRBJ2-3	.	CSAGVLNTQYF	TGCAGTGCTGGAGTATTGAATACGCAGTATTTT
TRBV20-1	TRBD2	TRBJ2-1	few	CSARVAGARNEQFF	TGCAGTGCTAGGGTAGCGGGGGCAAGGAATGAGCAGTTCTTC
TRBV5-5	.	TRBJ2-3	.	CASSLHTLSTDTQYF	TGTGCCAGCAGCTTGCACACACTTTCCACAGATACGCAGTATTTT
TRBV6-1	.	TRBJ1-6	.	CASSELGAYNSPLHF	TGTGCCAGCTCGGAACTTGGGGCCTATAATTCACCCCTCCACTTT
TRBV27	.	TRBJ1-2	.	CASSLLPRFSSMRGYTF	TGTGCCAGCAGTTTACTTCCCCGATTTTCCAGTATGCGTGGCTACACCTTC
TRBV20-1	TRBD1	TRBJ2-5	.	CSAKQGAETQYF	TGCAGTGCTAAACAGGGGGCAGAGACCCAGTACTTC
TRBV12-3/TRBV12-4	.	TRBJ2-3	many	CASSLPGDTQYF	TGTGCCAGCAGTCTCCCGGGAGATACGCAGTATTTT
TRBV15	.	TRBJ2-1	.	CATSRDEPWVLANNEQFF	TGTGCCACCAGCAGAGACGAACCCTGGGTTCTAGCGAACAATGAGCAGTTCTTC
TRBV2	.	TRBJ2-5	many	CASSVQQETQYF	TGTGCCAGCAGTGTCCAGCAAGAGACCCAGTACTTC
TRBV18	.	TRBJ2-5	.	CASAQETQYF	TGTGCCAGCGCCCAAGAGACCCAGTACTTC
TRBV6-5	.	TRBJ1-3	many	CASRGSGNTIYF	TGTGCCAGCAGGGGCTCTGGAAACACCATATATTTT